This entry lists 14 T cell receptor beta chains sequenced from one sample in a study of T cell responses to AZD1222 COVID-19 vaccine. Libraries were prepared by immunoSEQ multiplex PCR; TCRdb keeps only in-frame clonotypes and omits some of them. The sample has about 66,000 clones; 80% to 95% are singletons. Sequences were derived from peripheral blood, sampled 28 days after the second dose of the MenACWY control vaccine. These receptors all stem from an adult who received the MenACWY meningococcal vaccine as a control.

The genes are TRBV4-1 and TRBJ2-7, with D unclear. Trimming left V 3 bases short and J 2 bases short, with 11 bases between. The CDR3 covers 14 residues. Germline V gene sequence: CDR1 MGHRA, CDR2 YSYEKL. The DNA for the CDR3 is TGCGCCAGCAGCCACCCCGACTCTACCTACGAGCAGTACTTC. Residues: CASSHPDSTYEQYF.

The V and J genes are TRBV28 and TRBJ2-5; D uncertain. Germline loops: CDR1 MDHEN, CDR2 SYDVKM. With 3 bases removed from V and 5 bases from J, the gap between germline ends came to 13 bases. The CDR3 has 14 residues. The DNA of the CDR3 is TGTGCCAGCAGTTTTCGGGCGCTAATTGAGACCCAGTACTTC. Amino acids: CASSFRALIETQYF.

V is TRBV10-3 and J is TRBJ1-2, with D hard to call. V lost 0 bases and J lost 2, with 7 bases in between. CDR1 ENHRY and CDR2 SYGVKD come from the germline V gene. The CDR3 spans 14 residues. DNA for the CDR3: TGTGCCATCAGTGAGTCAAGGGAGAACTATGGCTACACCTTC. This codes for CAISESRENYGYTF.

V gene TRBV5-4 combines with J gene TRBJ2-7; 10 positions match TRBD2. This CDR3 contains 17 residues. V lost 3 bases to trimming and J lost 6 bases; unmatched junction nucleotides: 15. Germline V gives CDR1 SGHNT, CDR2 YYREEE (reference sequence). CDR3 coding DNA: TGTGCCAGCAGCTGGATAGCGGGAGGAAGCGGGTCCGGCGAGCAGTACTTC. This sequence encodes CASSWIAGGSGSGEQYF.

This chain links TRBV19 with TRBJ1-6; D is unclear. Trimming pared 7 bases from V and 6 bases from J, leaving 19 bases between. CDR1 is LNHDA, CDR2 SQIVND, per germline (reference sequence). This CDR3 contains 16 residues. In DNA form, the CDR3 reads TGTGCCAGTAACAATCCTCTGGACTTTTTTAATTCACCCCTCCACTTT. It specifies CASNNPLDFFNSPLHF.

The chain employs TRBV5-4 and TRBJ2-7, with D perhaps matching TRBD1 (6 bases). Trimming took 4 bases from V and 0 from J, leaving 20 bases between them. Germline CDR1 and CDR2: SGHNT and YYREEE (reference sequence). CDR3 length: 17 amino acids. The DNA for the CDR3 is TGTGCCAGCAGCCTCCCGAACGCAGGGGCAACCTCCTACGAGCAGTACTTC. The encoded protein is CASSLPNAGATSYEQYF.

The V gene is TRBV5-8, the J gene TRBJ2-1; TRBD2 agrees at 15 bases. Trimming cost V 4 bases and J 13 bases; bases outside gene matches: 9. CDR1 is SGHTS, CDR2 YDEGEE, per germline. This CDR3 comprises 15 residues. CDR3 nucleotides: TGTGCCAGCAGCGTGGAAAGGACTAGCGGGAGGGAACAGTTCTTC. Residues: CASSVERTSGREQFF.

As for this clone: This specimen includes other DNA sequences encoding the same CDR3. The chain carries TRBV24-1 and TRBJ2-5, with 9 bases fitting TRBD1. This CDR3 has 15 amino acids. Germline V CDR1 and CDR2: KGHDR, SFDVKD. V lost 3 bases to trimming and J lost 6 bases; unmatched junction nucleotides: 7. The CDR3 protein is CATSDPRQGGQTQYF. The CDR3 DNA sequence: TGTGCCACCAGTGATCCTAGACAGGGGGGACAGACCCAGTACTTC.

J is TRBJ1-1 and V is TRBV20-1; no clear D gene. Trimming pared 2 bases from V and 11 bases from J, leaving 12 bases between. The germline V gene has CDR1 DFQATT and CDR2 SNEGSKA (reference sequence). The CDR3 sequence is 11 residues long. In nucleotides, the CDR3 is TGCAGTGCTAGATCCCTGCTGGGCGCTTTCTTT. Its protein product is CSARSLLGAFF.

The chain couples TRBV5-1 to TRBJ1-3; unclear D gene. This CDR3 comprises 15 residues. Deletions cut 4 bases from V and 0 bases from J, with 11 bases between. The germline V gene encodes CDR1 SGHRS and CDR2 YFSETQ. The CDR3: CASSPAGFSGNTIYF. DNA of the CDR3: TGCGCCAGCAGCCCGGCGGGCTTCTCTGGAAACACCATATATTTT.

The chain recombines TRBV6-5 with TRBJ1-5; 9 bases fit TRBD1. The junction had 6 bases not matched to a gene; V was cut back by 6 bases and J by 6 bases. CDR1 is MNHEY, CDR2 SVGAGI, per germline. This CDR3 has 14 amino acids. Here the CDR3 DNA reads TGTGCCAGCAGCCTTACAGGGGGCGTTCAGCCCCAGCATTTT. Translating gives CASSLTGGVQPQHF.

The J gene is TRBJ2-7, the V gene TRBV19; 7 positions agree with TRBD1. Trimming removed 5 bases from V and 2 bases from J; junction bases left unmatched: 3. This CDR3 spans 13 amino acids. The germline gives CDR1 LNHDA, CDR2 SQIVND (reference sequence). CDR3 loop: CASSVTGAYEQYF. The CDR3 nucleotides read TGTGCCAGTAGTGTCACAGGGGCCTACGAGCAGTACTTC.

The V and J genes are TRBV6-1 and TRBJ2-2; D may be TRBD2 (6 bases). Germline V gene lookup returns CDR1 MNHNS and CDR2 SASEGT. V lost 4 bases and J lost 6, with 18 bases in between. This CDR3 is 16 amino acids long. CDR3 nucleotides: TGTGCCAGCAGTGGGTCCCCAGGGTGGGGGGCCGGGGAGCTGTTTTTT. Residues: CASSGSPGWGAGELFF.

The chain is built from TRBV7-9 and TRBJ1-1; D possibly corresponds to TRBD1 (6 bases). The CDR3 extends over 13 amino acids. V was shortened by 5 bases and J by 12 bases, with 19 bases between the two germline ends. The V gene's germline CDR1 is SEHNR and CDR2 FQNEAQ (reference sequence). This CDR3 reads CASSHRDTFQPFF. The CDR3 region has the DNA TGTGCCAGCAGCCACCGGGACACTTTTCAGCCTTTCTTT.